This T cell receptor beta chain was identified during a study of beta chain features in type 1 diabetes. Overall study findings and caveats: Compared with healthy donors, patients appeared to share more similar naive, central memory and regulatory TCRB repertoires. Shortening of TCRB CDR3s, moderate but significant, appeared in all four CD4+ subsets of Type 1 diabetes patients.

This clone was observed many times. Antigen specificity is unknown. One heparinised blood draw averaging approximately 120 mL was given by each donor. After removal of 10 bases from V and 7 bases from J, the junction contained 12 bases not matched to a gene. Looked up from germline, CDR1 is MDHEN and CDR2 is SYDVKM. The length of the CDR3 is 14 residues. The isolated RNA, all of it, was reverse transcribed, so expressed TCRB transcripts were what got sequenced. Repertoires were generated with immunoSEQ multiplex PCR, while TCRdb's copy carries only in-frame clones and drops some. Among roughly 350,000 clones, 8% to 10% were seen once, and the ten largest hold roughly 0.54%.

The source is a young man with type 1 diabetes. The source material was central memory CD4+ T cells from blood. The chain combines TRBV28 with TRBJ2-2; 7 bases map to TRBD1. CDR3 DNA sequence: TGTGCCACCCTTTATGGGACAGTCGTCGGGGAGCTGTTTTTT. As protein: CATLYGTVVGELFF.